The rows below give T cell receptor beta chains drawn from one sample of a study of blood T cell repertoires in COVID-19. Repertoires were generated with immunoSEQ multiplex PCR, while TCRdb's copy carries only in-frame clones and drops some. This table has more than 55,000 clones, around 88% appearing once. The sequenced sample was peripheral blood. The source of these receptors is a woman in her 70s with acute or convalescent COVID-19. The CDR3 runs from the conserved cysteine through the conserved F or W. A D gene is named only where the DNA matches it firmly. Expanded clones are given a class, and other clones once, few, many or no size at all.

j_call clone_size d_call v_call cdr3_aa cdr3_nt
TRBJ2-1 - TRBD2 TRBV24-1 CATSDHRLAVYNEQFF TGTGCCACCAGTGACCACCGACTAGCGGTTTACAATGAGCAGTTCTTC
TRBJ2-7 - - TRBV27 CASTLDRFSYEQYF TGTGCCAGCACTCTAGACAGATTCTCCTACGAGCAGTACTTC
TRBJ1-5 - TRBD1 TRBV20-1 CSASVGQGIQPQHF TGCAGTGCTAGTGTGGGACAGGGTATTCAGCCCCAGCATTTT
TRBJ1-6 - TRBD1 TRBV28 CASSPSGDRGGSPLHF TGTGCCAGCAGCCCTTCAGGGGACAGGGGAGGATCACCCCTCCACTTT
TRBJ1-6 - TRBD1 TRBV28 CASKGQGSYNSPLHF TGTGCCAGCAAAGGACAGGGGTCCTATAATTCACCCCTCCACTTT
TRBJ1-1 - - TRBV18 CASSPPYLGATEAFF TGTGCCAGCTCACCACCGTATCTAGGGGCCACTGAAGCTTTCTTT
TRBJ1-2 - - TRBV9 CASSAQGGNYGYTF TGTGCCAGCAGCGCACAGGGAGGGAACTATGGCTACACCTTC
TRBJ1-1 - - TRBV2 CASISYRISTEAFF TGTGCCAGCATCTCCTACAGAATCAGCACTGAAGCTTTCTTT
TRBJ1-1 - TRBD1 TRBV27 CASSLERDRGNTEAFF TGTGCCAGCAGTTTGGAACGGGACAGAGGGAACACTGAAGCTTTCTTT
TRBJ1-1 - TRBD1 TRBV4-2 CASSWGLQGATIGNTEAFF TGTGCCAGCAGTTGGGGGTTACAGGGGGCAACAATCGGGAACACTGAAGCTTTCTTT
TRBJ1-2 - TRBD1 TRBV5-1 CASSLADRGYGYTF TGCGCCAGCAGCTTAGCGGACAGGGGCTATGGCTACACCTTC
TRBJ1-1 - - TRBV18 CATSRDTTNTEAFF TGTGCCACCTCCCGAGACACCACCAACACTGAAGCTTTCTTT
TRBJ1-2 once - TRBV29-1 CSVVEQDAFFGYTF TGCAGCGTTGTAGAACAGGACGCTTTTTTCGGCTACACCTTC
TRBJ1-1 - TRBD1 TRBV24-1 CATSDPGTGARAFF TGTGCCACCAGTGATCCAGGGACAGGGGCTAGAGCTTTCTTT
TRBJ1-2 - - TRBV9 CASSPSQAAVTF TGTGCCAGCAGCCCCTCCCAGGCCGCTGTTACCTTC
TRBJ2-1 - TRBD2 TRBV20-1 CSASRLAGGNYNEQFF TGCAGTGCTAGTCGACTAGCGGGGGGTAACTACAATGAGCAGTTCTTC
TRBJ2-5 - TRBD2 TRBV7-6 CASSPLAGFEETQYF TGTGCCAGCAGCCCTCTAGCGGGGTTCGAAGAGACCCAGTACTTC
TRBJ2-3 - - TRBV18 CASSPSRGMADTQYF TGTGCCAGCTCCCCCTCACGGGGAATGGCAGATACGCAGTATTTT
TRBJ1-5 - - TRBV28 CASSYEGFNQPQHF TGTGCCAGCAGTTACGAGGGATTTAATCAGCCCCAGCATTTT
TRBJ2-7 - TRBD2 TRBV12-5 CASGPPTSGGRYEQYF TGTGCTAGTGGTCCGCCCACTAGCGGGGGTCGCTACGAGCAGTACTTC
TRBJ1-2 once - TRBV10-3 CAARQDLNYGYTF TGTGCCGCAAGACAGGACCTTAACTATGGCTACACCTTC
TRBJ1-1 - TRBD1 TRBV28 CASSSTVDRAEAFF TGTGCCAGCAGCTCTACCGTAGACAGGGCAGAAGCTTTCTTT
TRBJ1-6 - - TRBV24-1 CATSSGQNHSPLHF TGTGCCACCAGCTCAGGACAGAATCATTCACCCCTCCACTTT
TRBJ1-6 - - TRBV28 CASTLPDRESPLHF TGTGCCAGCACTCTACCGGACAGAGAGTCACCCCTCCACTTT
TRBJ1-2 once - TRBV11-3 CASSRDPAGYGYTF TGTGCCAGCAGCCGGGACCCAGCGGGCTATGGCTACACCTTC
TRBJ1-6 - - TRBV28 CASSLGTGSSYNSPLHF TGTGCCAGCAGTCTAGGAACAGGGAGCTCCTATAATTCACCCCTCCACTTT
TRBJ1-1 - - TRBV28 CASSLIKGEAFF TGTGCCAGCAGTTTGATCAAGGGGGAGGCTTTCTTT
TRBJ1-6 - - TRBV28 CASQTGNSPLHF TGTGCCAGCCAAACAGGGAATTCACCCCTCCACTTT
TRBJ1-5 few - TRBV27 CASSLVAGQRGNQPQHF TGTGCCAGCAGCTTAGTCGCTGGACAGAGGGGCAATCAGCCCCAGCATTTT
TRBJ1-1 - - TRBV18 CASSEAGSTEAFF TGTGCCAGCTCAGAGGCCGGGAGTACTGAAGCTTTCTTT
TRBJ1-2 few TRBD1 TRBV11-3 CASSLSRFIGGQGADYGYTF TGTGCCAGCAGCTTAAGTCGTTTTATTGGGGGACAGGGGGCAGACTATGGCTACACCTTC
TRBJ2-3 - TRBD2 TRBV11-2 CASSLEGSGRRTDTQYF TGTGCCAGCAGCTTAGAGGGCAGCGGGAGGAGGACAGATACGCAGTATTTT
TRBJ1-5 - TRBD1 TRBV24-1 CATQPGTGKIGNQPQHF TGTGCCACCCAACCGGGGACAGGGAAAATAGGCAATCAGCCCCAGCATTTT
TRBJ1-6 - - TRBV7-9 CASSLDENSPLHF TGTGCCAGCAGCTTAGATGAGAATTCACCCCTCCACTTT
TRBJ2-2 - - TRBV9 CASSGLANTGELFF TGTGCCAGCAGCGGACTAGCGAACACCGGGGAGCTGTTTTTT
TRBJ1-1 - - TRBV3-1/TRBV3-2 CASSGDGDEAFF TGTGCCAGCAGCGGTGACGGAGATGAAGCTTTCTTT